The 31 T cell receptor beta chains reported below all come from one sample, sequenced in a study of human versus mouse CDR3 diversity and MHC coevolution (dated 2017 in TCRdb). Receptor libraries were prepared by the immunoSEQ multiplex PCR assay. TCRdb took this table from immuneACCESS and kept in-frame rearrangements with V and J called. Such tables lack part of the clones; where checked against another copy, unresolved V genes explain under half of the gap, and the rest is unexplained. The sample table records roughly 80,000 clones; just over 90% of these occur just once. The ten biggest clones cover about 1.4% of the sample. The sample was naive CD4+ T cells from blood. Explained via the paper, the cell subset or site label denotes: CD45RO-negative CD62L-positive naive CD4 T cells. These receptors all stem from a person aged 25 to 69 in good health.

The chain uses TRBV11-3 and TRBJ1-1; TRBD1 is a possible D gene (5 bases). The germline gives CDR1 SGHNT, CDR2 YENEEA. The V gene lost 5 bases and the J gene lost 6 bases, with 16 bases spanning the gap. The CDR3 is 14 amino acids. The CDR3 DNA follows: TGTGCCAGCAGCCAAGGGGCTCAGGCCGCTGAAGCTTTCTTT. Translated, it gives CASSQGAQAAEAFF.

This sequence joins TRBV5-1 and TRBJ1-1; TRBD1 is a possible D gene (5 bases). V lost 3 bases and J lost 5, with 11 bases in between. The CDR3 extends over 13 amino acids. In germline, CDR1 is SGHRS, CDR2 YFSETQ. CDR3 nucleotides: TGCGCCAGCAGCTCGGACATTAAAACTGAAGCTTTCTTT. Translating gives CASSSDIKTEAFF.

The gene calls are TRBV7-9 and TRBJ2-7; TRBD1 agrees at 9 bases. Trimming at V came to 3 bases and at J to 3 bases, leaving 12 bases not matched to a gene. The length of the CDR3 is 17 residues. Germline V lookup: CDR1 SEHNR, CDR2 FQNEAQ (reference sequence). The CDR3: CASSLTPTGTGFYEQYF. The DNA of the CDR3 is TGTGCCAGCAGCTTGACCCCAACCGGGACAGGGTTCTACGAGCAGTACTTC. Looking up the rest from reference TRBV7-9 and TRBJ2-7 gives the full variable domain: DTGVSQNPRHKITKRGQNVTFRCDPISEHNRLYWYRQTLGQGPEFLTYFQNEAQLEKSRLLSDRFSAERPKGSFSTLEIQRTEQGDSAMYLCASSLTPTGTGFYEQYFGPGTRLTVT.

The rearrangement joins TRBV7-9 to TRBJ2-1; D may be TRBD2 (6 bases). The CDR3 runs 14 residues. The germline CDR1 and CDR2 sequences are SEHNR and FQNEAQ (reference sequence). V lost 8 bases, J lost 5 bases, and 16 bases lay in between. Written as DNA, the CDR3 is TGTGCCAGCGGCCCACGGCGGGGCAACAATGAGCAGTTCTTC. This encodes CASGPRRGNNEQFF.

The chain combines TRBV2 with TRBJ1-2; 10 nucleotides align to TRBD1. Germline CDR1 reads SNHLY; CDR2 reads FYNNEI. J lost 5 bases, V lost 2 bases, and 8 bases had no gene match. The CDR3 runs to 16 residues. CDR3 protein: CASSEMRQGAGYGYTF. The CDR3 nucleotides are TGTGCCAGCAGTGAAATGCGACAGGGGGCTGGGTATGGCTACACCTTC.

The chain joins TRBV5-6 to TRBJ1-1, with D unclear. The CDR3 is made up of 15 amino acids. V lost 0 bases and J lost 1, with 10 bases in between. The germline V gene has CDR1 SGHDT and CDR2 YYEEEE. The CDR3 DNA reads TGTGCCAGCAGCTTGGTTGCGGGTACGAACACTGAAGCTTTCTTT. It specifies CASSLVAGTNTEAFF.

This clone was seen once. The V call is TRBV28, the J call TRBJ2-5; the match to TRBD1 covers 8 bases. The last part of the DNA fits TRBJ2-7 better; the J call may be wrong. Per the germline V gene, CDR1 is MDHEN and CDR2 is SYDVKM. The CDR3 is 15 residues long. The chain's CDR3 is CASSPRTGLYAEQYF. In DNA form, the CDR3 reads TGTGCCAGCAGTCCCCGGACAGGGCTCTACGCCGAGCAGTACTTC.

The chain links TRBV30 to TRBJ1-2; D gene uncertain. V gave up 0 bases and J gave up 7 bases, with 12 bases separating them. Germline CDR1 GTSNPN, CDR2 SVGIG (reference sequence). The CDR3 contains 13 residues. The DNA for the CDR3 is TGTGCCTGGAGTGTACGAAGGGAGGCTGGCTACACCTTC. The encoded protein is CAWSVRREAGYTF.

V usage is TRBV2 and J usage is TRBJ2-2; 8 nucleotides match TRBD2. The germline CDR1 and CDR2 sequences are SNHLY and FYNNEI. The trim removed 4 bases at V and 3 bases at J, leaving 4 bases unmatched. This CDR3 has 15 residues. The CDR3 protein is CASSGTGGDTGELFF. The CDR3 DNA sequence: TGTGCCAGCAGTGGGACGGGGGGGGACACCGGGGAGCTGTTTTTT.

This chain joins TRBV18 and TRBJ1-2; 8 bases agree with TRBD1. Germline V lookup: CDR1 KGHSH, CDR2 LQKENI. J lost 8 bases, V lost 2 bases, and 10 bases had no gene match. This CDR3 is built from 15 residues. The CDR3 bases are TGTGCCAGCTCACCAAGTCAGGGGGCGCACAAAGGCTACACCTTC. It is translated as CASSPSQGAHKGYTF.

The chain combines TRBV5-5 with TRBJ2-7, with 8 bases matching TRBD1. After removal of 4 bases from V and 2 bases from J, the junction contained 8 bases not matched to a gene. Germline CDR1 reads SGHKS; CDR2 reads YYEKEE (reference sequence). The CDR3 totals 15 residues. In DNA, the CDR3 is TGTGCCAGCAGCCCTGGACAGGGCCTACCCTACGAGCAGTACTTC. It codes for CASSPGQGLPYEQYF.

V and J are TRBV2 and TRBJ1-2, with a tentative D call TRBD1 (6 bases). The CDR3 contains 13 residues. Per the germline V gene, CDR1 is SNHLY and CDR2 is FYNNEI. Deletions cut 8 bases from V and 3 bases from J, with 13 bases between. CDR3 amino acids: CASSIRQDYGYTF. The CDR3 DNA sequence: TGTGCCAGCTCTATCCGACAGGACTATGGCTACACCTTC.

The rearrangement uses TRBV7-2 and TRBJ2-5; 8 positions agree with TRBD2. The better agreement between TRBJ2-7 and the DNA end casts doubt on the J call. The CDR3 is 13 residues long. Looked up from germline, CDR1 is SGHTA and CDR2 is FQGNSA. The CDR3: CASGPPGGYEQYF. CDR3 nucleotide sequence: TGTGCCAGCGGTCCACCGGGGGGGTACGAGCAGTACTTC.

This clone was seen just once. The genes are TRBV18 and TRBJ2-7, with 11 bases lining up with TRBD2. J lost 0 bases, V lost 6 bases, and 4 bases had no gene match. Germline assignment: CDR1 KGHSH and CDR2 LQKENI. This CDR3 spans 15 amino acids. Here the CDR3 DNA reads TGTGCCAGCTCTCAGACTAGCGGGGCCTCCTACGAGCAGTACTTC. Protein sequence: CASSQTSGASYEQYF.

This clone turned up a few times. This chain uses TRBV7-2 with TRBJ1-3, with 8 positions matching TRBD1. CDR3 length: 15 amino acids. V shed 5 bases and J 2 bases; nucleotides not matched to a gene: 5. Germline CDR1 and CDR2: SGHTA and FQGNSA. CDR3: CASSAQGGTGNTIYF. CDR3 nucleotides: TGTGCCAGCAGCGCACAGGGGGGAACTGGAAACACCATATATTTT.

CDR3 amino acids: CASSRAGDTQYF. CDR3 coding DNA: TGTGCCAGTAGCCGAGCAGGAGATACGCAGTATTTT. The genes are TRBV19 and TRBJ2-3, with no clear D. Germline V gene lookup returns CDR1 LNHDA and CDR2 SQIVND (reference sequence). The CDR3 totals 12 residues. With 6 bases removed from V and 5 bases from J, the gap between germline ends came to 9 bases.

The gene calls are TRBV28 and TRBJ1-5; D gene uncertain. The germline V gene encodes CDR1 MDHEN and CDR2 SYDVKM. The germline V and J ends were trimmed by 4 bases and 5 bases, with 3 bases remaining between them. The CDR3 loop spans 11 amino acids. The CDR3 is CASSSYQPQHF. The DNA of the CDR3 is TGTGCCAGCAGTTCTTATCAGCCCCAGCATTTT.

CDR3 bases: TGTGCCAGCAGCTCGGACAGGGGGAGAAACACCATATATTTT. Translating gives CASSSDRGRNTIYF. The rearrangement links TRBV7-2 to TRBJ1-3; 10 nucleotides line up with TRBD1. The V and J ends lost 4 bases and 5 bases, in that order; junction bases with no gene match: 2. This CDR3 has 14 amino acids. Germline CDR1 is SGHTA and CDR2 is FQGNSA.

The chain uses TRBV2 and TRBJ2-5, with TRBD2 as a possible D gene (6 bases). Trimming removed 6 bases from V and 9 bases from J, with 17 bases in between. CDR1 and CDR2 (germline): SNHLY, FYNNEI. The CDR3 has 13 amino acids. In DNA form, the CDR3 reads TGTGCCAGCAGCGGGGGTAACCTAGGGGCCCAGTACTTC. Protein: CASSGGNLGAQYF.

This clone appeared a single time. V usage is TRBV30 and J usage is TRBJ2-2, with TRBD2 matching 9 bases. The CDR3 sequence is 16 residues long. The germline V gene has CDR1 GTSNPN and CDR2 SVGIG (reference sequence). The ends lost 3 bases at V and 5 bases at J; junction bases unmatched: 10. CDR3 protein: CAWRSFSGRGTGELFF. The CDR3 nucleotides are TGTGCCTGGAGATCCTTTAGCGGGAGAGGGACCGGGGAGCTGTTTTTT.

The chain is built from TRBV9 and TRBJ2-7; TRBD2 matches 12 bases. The CDR3 runs 18 residues. Germline V CDR1 and CDR2: SGDLS, YYNGEE. J was trimmed by 7 bases and V by 0 bases; bases with no gene match: 14. The CDR3 coding sequence is TGTGCCAGCAGCGTAGGCCTAGGCCTAGCGGGAGGGCCAGGAGAGCAGTACTTC. This sequence encodes CASSVGLGLAGGPGEQYF. Together with reference TRBV9 and TRBJ2-7, the CDR3 gives the full variable domain: DSGVTQTPKHLITATGQRVTLRCSPRSGDLSVYWYQQSLDQGLQFLIQYYNGEERAKGNILERFSAQQFPDLHSELNLSSLELGDSALYFCASSVGLGLAGGPGEQYFGPGTRLTVT.

The gene calls are TRBV5-1 and TRBJ1-4; D unresolved. With 4 bases removed from V and 0 bases from J, the gap between germline ends came to 7 bases. Germline lookup yields CDR1 SGHRS and CDR2 YFSETQ. This CDR3 is built from 14 residues. CDR3 amino acids: CASSPLATNEKLFF. CDR3 in DNA: TGCGCCAGCAGCCCGTTAGCAACTAATGAAAAACTGTTTTTT. Complete variable domain (other parts from reference TRBV5-1 and TRBJ1-4): KAGVTQTPRYLIKTRGQQVTLSCSPISGHRSVSWYQQTPGQGLQFLFEYFSETQRNKGNFPGRFSGRQFSNSRSEMNVSTLELGDSALYLCASSPLATNEKLFFGSGTQLSVL.

The chain combines TRBV9 with TRBJ2-1; TRBD2 matches 12 bases. Germline V gene sequence: CDR1 SGDLS, CDR2 YYNGEE. Trimming cost V 0 bases and J 1 base; bases outside gene matches: 5. The CDR3 is 18 amino acids. In DNA form, the CDR3 reads TGTGCCAGCAGCGTAGGGACTAGCGGGGACCTTTCCTACAATGAGCAGTTCTTC. Translated, it gives CASSVGTSGDLSYNEQFF.

The J gene is TRBJ2-3, the V gene TRBV6-1; a weak D match, TRBD1 (6 bases). Germline V gene sequence: CDR1 MNHNS, CDR2 SASEGT. Trimming took off 8 bases at V and 5 bases at J, with 14 bases between the two ends. CDR3 length: 13 amino acids. DNA of the CDR3: TGTGCCAGCCGTTCCAGGGGAAAAGATACGCAGTATTTT. As protein: CASRSRGKDTQYF.

This clone occurred once. The rearrangement joins TRBV7-2 to TRBJ2-7; D uncertain. Trimming stripped 4 bases from V and 4 bases from J, with 14 bases between. This CDR3 has 14 residues. Germline V CDR1 and CDR2: SGHTA, FQGNSA. Here the CDR3 reads CASSSYGDGYEQYF. The CDR3 DNA is TGTGCCAGCAGCTCGTATGGCGACGGGTACGAGCAGTACTTC.

In its sample, this clone was seen once. This chain links TRBV18 with TRBJ2-7; D uncertain. The CDR3 sequence is 15 residues long. Germline loops: CDR1 KGHSH, CDR2 LQKENI. V lost 3 bases and J 5 bases, leaving 17 bases between the germline ends. The CDR3 reads CASSPQSGYTNEQYF. DNA of the CDR3: TGTGCCAGCTCACCTCAATCCGGGTACACCAACGAGCAGTACTTC. Variable domain in full (rest from reference TRBV18 and TRBJ2-7): NAGVMQNPRHLVRRRGQEARLRCSPMKGHSHVYWYRQLPEEGLKFMVYLQKENIIDESGMPKERFSAEFPKEGPSILRIQQVVRGDSAAYFCASSPQSGYTNEQYFGPGTRLTVT.

This chain connects TRBV9 to TRBJ2-3, with a weak D call TRBD2 (5 bases). Trimming removed 0 bases at V and 2 bases at J, with 10 bases between. The CDR3 is made up of 15 amino acids. CDR1 is SGDLS and CDR2 is YYNGEE in the germline V gene. CDR3 nucleotides: TGTGCCAGCAGCGTAGGGAGGACCTACACAGATACGCAGTATTTT. Protein: CASSVGRTYTDTQYF.

This sequence joins TRBV5-1 and TRBJ1-1, with a weak D call TRBD1 (5 bases). V was clipped by 4 bases and J by 3 bases, with 22 bases between them. The CDR3 sequence is 17 residues long. Germline values: CDR1 SGHRS, CDR2 YFSETQ. In DNA form, the CDR3 reads TGCGCCAGCAGCGTTGGGGGGAGGTGGCAGCGGGACACTGAAGCTTTCTTT. Amino acids: CASSVGGRWQRDTEAFF.

CDR3 region: CASSSYTEAFF. The DNA for the CDR3 is TGTGCCAGCAGCTCGTACACTGAAGCTTTCTTT. The V gene is TRBV5-4, the J gene TRBJ1-1; the D is unclear. Germline CDR1 is SGHNT and CDR2 is YYREEE (reference sequence). This CDR3 is built from 11 residues. V lost 3 bases to trimming and J lost 3 bases, with 3 bases between them. Supplemented by reference TRBV5-4 and TRBJ1-1, the full variable domain reads ETGVTQSPTHLIKTRGQQVTLRCSSQSGHNTVSWYQQALGQGPQFIFQYYREEENGRGNFPPRFSGLQFPNYSSELNVNALELDDSALYLCASSSYTEAFFGQGTRLTVV.

The rearrangement uses TRBV18 and TRBJ2-2, with D perhaps matching TRBD2 (5 bases). From germline, CDR1 is KGHSH and CDR2 LQKENI. Trimming took 0 bases from V and 6 from J, leaving 8 bases between them. The length of the CDR3 is 14 residues. The DNA of the CDR3 is TGTGCCAGCTCACCACCGTCCGGGGCCGGGGAGCTGTTTTTT. Translated: CASSPPSGAGELFF.

The V call is TRBV19, the J call TRBJ1-2; no clear D gene. The germline V gene has CDR1 LNHDA and CDR2 SQIVND (reference sequence). CDR3 length equals 11 residues. The ends were cut back, 3 bases at V and 8 bases at J, with 7 bases in the middle. The CDR3 DNA is TGTGCCAGTAGTATCAGTCACGGCTACACCTTC. Residues: CASSISHGYTF.